One sample yielded the 26 T cell receptor beta chains listed below, sequenced in a study of T cells in Graves' hyperthyroidism and ophthalmopathy. Amplification of TCR beta CDR3 regions was performed using RNA transcripts as template. In the first-round RT-PCR of the TCR CDR3, the HTBI primer set was used. TCRdb analysed the multiplex PCR reads with MiXCR anew, one entry per CDR3 protein. The sample gives roughly 560,000 distinct CDR3 sequences, approximately 14% of which show up once; 4.3% is in the top ten. Source material: blood. These receptors originate from a woman aged 35 to 49 with Graves' ophthalmopathy.

This clonotype has a handful of counts. The V and J genes are TRBV11-2 and TRBJ1-1; D gene uncertain. Per the germline V gene, CDR1 is SGHAT and CDR2 is FQNNGV. The CDR3 has 19 amino acids. The V and J ends lost 3 bases and 0 bases respectively, with 23 bases between them. CDR3 region: CASSLRTRQDRGLNTEAFF. DNA for the CDR3: TGTGCCAGCAGCTTGAGAACCCGGCAGGATCGTGGCCTGAACACTGAAGCTTTCTTT.

This clonotype was counted only a few times. The chain couples TRBV18 to TRBJ2-2, with D tentatively TRBD1 or TRBD2 (5 bases each). The germline CDR1 and CDR2 sequences are KGHSH and LQKENI. The germline V and J ends were trimmed by 6 bases and 0 bases, with 14 bases remaining between them. The length of the CDR3 is 16 residues. The CDR3: CASSPRDGANTGELFF. As DNA, the CDR3 is TGTGCCAGCTCGCCCCGGGACGGCGCGAACACCGGGGAGCTGTTTTTT.

The sample holds many counts of this clonotype. This chain joins TRBV27 and TRBJ2-7; possible D gene TRBD1, 6 bases. The CDR3 runs to 14 residues. CDR1 and CDR2 (germline): MNHEY, SMNVEV (reference sequence). V lost 2 bases, J lost 5 bases, and 13 bases lay in between. CDR3 protein: CASSLGQGSHEQYF. CDR3 coding DNA: TGTGCCAGCAGTTTAGGGCAGGGGTCCCACGAGCAGTACTTC.

In its sample, this clonotype was seen many times. The chain employs TRBV7-9 and TRBJ2-7, with 8 nucleotides matching TRBD2. Germline-derived CDR1 and CDR2 are SEHNR and FQNEAQ (reference sequence). The CDR3 length is 15 residues. Trimming at V came to 5 bases and at J to 0 bases, leaving 6 bases not matched to a gene. The CDR3 protein is CASSGGRTSSYEQYF. In DNA, the CDR3 is TGTGCCAGCAGCGGCGGGAGGACTAGCTCCTACGAGCAGTACTTC.

This chain links TRBV30 with TRBJ2-7; the D gene is possibly TRBD2 (6 bases). Trimming took 2 bases from V and 0 from J, leaving 14 bases between them. CDR1 and CDR2 (germline): GTSNPN, SVGIG (reference sequence). This CDR3 has 15 residues. As DNA, the CDR3 is TGTGCCTGGAGTCCAGCGGACGGGAGCTCCTACGAGCAGTACTTC. Amino acids: CAWSPADGSSYEQYF.

This clonotype has ten or more counts. CDR3 loop: CASSWTVNTGELFF. The DNA for the CDR3 is TGTGCCAGCAGTTGGACTGTGAACACCGGGGAGCTGTTTTTT. The rearrangement links TRBV28 to TRBJ2-2, with TRBD2 as a possible D gene (5 bases). The length of the CDR3 is 14 residues. Trimming pared 4 bases from V and 1 base from J, leaving 7 bases between. The germline V gene has CDR1 MDHEN and CDR2 SYDVKM.

In its sample, this clonotype was seen many times. The rearrangement links TRBV4-1 to TRBJ2-7, with D possibly being TRBD1 (5 bases). The germline V gene encodes CDR1 MGHRA and CDR2 YSYEKL. The CDR3 is 16 amino acids. Trimming removed 0 bases at V and 5 bases at J, with 17 bases between. The CDR3, as DNA: TGCGCCAGCAGCCAAGAAGGGTACCCGACCAGGGACGAGCAGTACTTC. Amino acids: CASSQEGYPTRDEQYF.

At least ten counts were recorded for this clonotype. The chain carries TRBV7-2 and TRBJ1-1, with D tentatively TRBD1 (5 bases). V was pared by 2 bases and J by 4 bases, with 8 bases between. The CDR3 runs 13 residues. Per germline, CDR1 SGHTA and CDR2 FQGNSA. Written as DNA, the CDR3 is TGTGCCAGCAGCTTATGGGACGCCACTGAAGCTTTCTTT. Translation: CASSLWDATEAFF.

The chain is built from TRBV7-3 and TRBJ2-5, with D unresolved. The CDR3 extends over 13 amino acids. V was shortened by 1 base and J by 5 bases, with 8 bases between the two germline ends. From germline, CDR1 is SGHTA and CDR2 FQGTGA. The CDR3 loop reads CASSLMVGETQYF. The CDR3 region has the DNA TGTGCCAGCAGCTTAATGGTTGGCGAGACCCAGTACTTC.

This clonotype has a handful of counts. V is TRBV5-4 and J is TRBJ2-7, with 8 bases lining up with TRBD1. Germline V gene data show CDR1 as SGHNT and CDR2 as YYREEE (reference sequence). CDR3 length equals 17 residues. Trimming cost V 0 bases and J 3 bases; bases outside gene matches: 11. The CDR3 protein is CASSLASSSGGDYEQYF. DNA of the CDR3: TGTGCCAGCAGCTTGGCTTCTTCCTCAGGGGGCGACTACGAGCAGTACTTC. The full variable domain, with the rest looked up from reference TRBV5-4 and TRBJ2-7, is ETGVTQSPTHLIKTRGQQVTLRCSSQSGHNTVSWYQQALGQGPQFIFQYYREEENGRGNFPPRFSGLQFPNYSSELNVNALELDDSALYLCASSLASSSGGDYEQYFGPGTRLTVT.

V gene TRBV20-1 combines with J gene TRBJ2-7; no clear D gene. The CDR3 contains 15 residues. The V end was cut by 5 bases, the J end by 5 bases, with 22 bases between. CDR1 and CDR2 from the germline V gene are DFQATT and SNEGSKA (reference sequence). CDR3 sequence: CSARAEVGNPDEQYF. As DNA, the CDR3 is TGCAGTGCTCGAGCAGAAGTGGGGAATCCCGACGAGCAGTACTTC.

Ten or more counts support this clonotype. V usage is TRBV28 and J usage is TRBJ1-1; TRBD1 is a possible D gene (5 bases). The V end was cut by 11 bases, the J end by 5 bases, with 18 bases between. Germline V gene data show CDR1 as MDHEN and CDR2 as SYDVKM. The CDR3 totals 13 residues. The CDR3 sequence is CAAGLEGWTEAFF. The CDR3, as DNA: TGTGCCGCGGGACTCGAAGGATGGACTGAAGCTTTCTTT.

The CDR3 sequence is CASSYPDGTGAYEQYF. CDR3 in DNA: TGTGCCAGCAGTTACCCGGACGGGACAGGGGCCTACGAGCAGTACTTC. The genes are TRBV6-2 or TRBV6-3 and TRBJ2-7, with 10 positions matching TRBD1. Germline V CDR1 and CDR2: MNHEY, SVGEGT. V lost 2 bases and J lost 2; bases outside the gene matches: 6. The CDR3 totals 16 residues.

There are many counts of this clonotype. The chain links TRBV15 to TRBJ2-4, with 7 bases fitting TRBD1. This CDR3 has 17 amino acids. The germline gives CDR1 LNHNV, CDR2 YYDKDF (reference sequence). V trimming: 4 bases; J trimming: 1 base; junction bases outside the gene matches: 10. CDR3 DNA sequence: TGTGCCACCAGCATACCTACAGGGGTGGGGGCCAAAAACATTCAGTACTTC. This encodes CATSIPTGVGAKNIQYF.

This clonotype was found a few times. Just one base apart from a much larger clone, this may be a read error. V is TRBV12-3 or TRBV12-4 and J is TRBJ2-5; possibly TRBD2 for D (5 bases). The CDR3 spans 12 residues. CDR3 protein: CVSSNGGETQYF. CDR3 in DNA: TGTGTCAGCAGTAACGGAGGAGAGACCCAGTACTTC.

This clonotype was observed many times. The V gene is TRBV19, the J gene TRBJ1-1, with D possibly matching TRBD1 (6 bases). The CDR3 runs 12 residues. Trimming removed 3 bases from V and 7 bases from J, with 9 bases in between. CDR1 and CDR2 from the germline V gene are LNHDA and SQIVND (reference sequence). CDR3: CASSIPGHEAFF. CDR3 coding DNA: TGTGCCAGTAGTATTCCGGGACATGAAGCTTTCTTT.

V usage is TRBV7-9 and J usage is TRBJ2-2; no reliable D call. V lost 4 bases and J lost 4, with 7 bases in between. Per germline, CDR1 SEHNR and CDR2 FQNEAQ (reference sequence). The CDR3 consists of 13 residues. The CDR3 region has the DNA TGTGCCAGCAGCTCCCCGACCACCGGGGAGCTGTTTTTT. Translated: CASSSPTTGELFF.

The CDR3 DNA follows: TGTGCCAGCAGTTTAGTATCCGGGGTTAATCAGCCCCAGCATTTT. Its translation is CASSLVSGVNQPQHF. The chain links TRBV12-3 or TRBV12-4 to TRBJ1-5; D unclear. The CDR3 is made up of 15 amino acids. The V gene lost 1 base and the J gene lost 4 bases, with 11 bases spanning the gap.

This clonotype was observed many times. The chain has TRBV19 and TRBJ1-2; 8 bases are a match to TRBD1. The CDR3 loop spans 13 amino acids. The J segment lost 5 bases and the V segment lost 5 bases, leaving 4 bases of the junction unmatched. The V gene's germline CDR1 is LNHDA and CDR2 SQIVND (reference sequence). The CDR3 DNA sequence: TGTGCCAGTAGTTCGACAGGGGAATATGGCTACACCTTC. This translates into CASSSTGEYGYTF.

The table lists this clonotype with many counts. CDR3: CASSLGRTDTEAFF. CDR3 nucleotide sequence: TGTGCCAGCAGCTTGGGACGGACAGACACTGAAGCTTTCTTT. The chain is built from TRBV11-2 and TRBJ1-1; D is possibly TRBD1 (6 bases). V gave up 3 bases and J gave up 3 bases, with 11 bases separating them. Germline V CDR1 and CDR2: SGHAT, FQNNGV. This CDR3 has 14 residues.

In its sample, this clonotype was seen many times. The chain links TRBV5-1 to TRBJ1-2, with a possible D match to TRBD1 (6 bases). The CDR3 has 14 amino acids. Germline V CDR1 and CDR2: SGHRS, YFSETQ. The V gene lost 0 bases and the J gene lost 8 bases, with 14 bases spanning the gap. The CDR3 loop is CASSLVIGGNGYTF. The CDR3, as DNA: TGCGCCAGCAGCTTGGTGATCGGGGGCAACGGCTACACCTTC.

This clonotype was recorded at least ten times. V usage is TRBV6-5 and J usage is TRBJ2-7, with D perhaps given as TRBD1 or TRBD2 (5 bases each). Trimming left V 6 bases short and J 0 bases short, with 24 bases between. The length of the CDR3 is 18 residues. CDR1 and CDR2 from the germline V gene are MNHEY and SVGAGI. CDR3 region: CASRYRNSGGTSSYEQYF. The CDR3 DNA follows: TGTGCCAGCAGATACCGAAACAGTGGGGGAACCAGCTCCTACGAGCAGTACTTC.

This clonotype has a count of ten or more. The genes are TRBV29-1 and TRBJ1-1; D might be TRBD1 (5 bases). Germline V gene lookup returns CDR1 SQVTM and CDR2 ANQGSEA. Trimming left V 6 bases short and J 3 bases short, with 14 bases between. The CDR3 loop spans 13 amino acids. CDR3 protein: CSVPRGGDTEAFF. The CDR3 DNA follows: TGCAGCGTACCGAGGGGTGGGGACACTGAAGCTTTCTTT.

This clonotype was counted only a few times. The rearrangement joins TRBV12-3 or TRBV12-4 to TRBJ2-5, with 10 bases fitting TRBD1. J gave up 4 bases and V 4 bases, and 12 bases lay outside the gene matches. CDR3 length: 17 residues. CDR3 in DNA: TGTGCCAGCAGTTCGATGACAGGGGGCGCGAGCAGAGAGACCCAGTACTTC. Protein: CASSSMTGGASRETQYF.

This clonotype came up once. The chain couples TRBV12-3 or TRBV12-4 to TRBJ2-5; a weak D match, TRBD2 (5 bases). The CDR3 has 16 amino acids. V shed 3 bases and J shed 7 bases, with 21 bases lying between them. The CDR3 sequence is CASSLTVSYGVGTQYF. The CDR3 bases are TGTGCCAGCAGTTTGACCGTCTCTTACGGGGTTGGGACCCAGTACTTC.

This clonotype occurred many times. The chain recombines TRBV28 with TRBJ2-5, with D possibly matching TRBD1 (6 bases). Germline V CDR1 and CDR2: MDHEN, SYDVKM. This CDR3 comprises 12 residues. V was shortened by 5 bases and J by 4 bases, with 8 bases between the two germline ends. As DNA, the CDR3 is TGTGCCAGCAGTGGGGGCCCAGAGACCCAGTACTTC. Amino acids: CASSGGPETQYF. Based on the CDR3 plus reference TRBV28 and TRBJ2-5, the full variable domain is DVKVTQSSRYLVKRTGEKVFLECVQDMDHENMFWYRQDPGLGLRLIYFSYDVKMKEKGDIPEGYSVSREKKERFSLILESASTNQTSMYLCASSGGPETQYFGPGTRLLVL.